The 15 T cell receptor beta chains below were found in one sample sequenced in a study of cytomegalovirus exposure and HLA in healthy donors. With 60 Vbeta and 13 Jbeta primers, the PCR was carried out. Data came from immunoSEQ multiplex PCR; TCRdb stores just in-frame clones and leaves some out. The data hold approximately 200,000 clones, with approximately 85% observed a single time. Sequences were obtained from PBMCs. The receptors shown here come from a woman between 50 and 59 years old in good health and CMV-seronegative.

With respect to this clone: The same CDR3 is also encoded by other DNA sequences in this sample. V gene TRBV19 combines with J gene TRBJ1-5; TRBD1 aligns across 8 bases. Germline CDR1 is LNHDA and CDR2 is SQIVND (reference sequence). J gave up 4 bases and V 8 bases, and 1 base lay outside the gene matches. This CDR3 spans 12 amino acids. The CDR3 DNA follows: TGTGCCAGTGGACAGGGAAATCAGCCCCAGCATTTT. Translation: CASGQGNQPQHF.

The chain links TRBV7-8 to TRBJ2-5; 7 bases match TRBD1. Germline V gene lookup returns CDR1 SGHVS and CDR2 FQNEAQ. After removal of 6 bases from V and 3 bases from J, the junction contained 4 bases not matched to a gene. The CDR3 sequence is 13 residues long. Here the CDR3 reads CASSPQGEETQYF. The DNA of the CDR3 is TGTGCCAGCAGTCCTCAGGGGGAAGAGACCCAGTACTTC.

A single count supports this clone. The chain uses TRBV4-1 and TRBJ1-1, with D unclear. Germline values: CDR1 MGHRA, CDR2 YSYEKL. This CDR3 is built from 17 residues. The V end was cut by 1 base, the J end by 5 bases, with 20 bases between. CDR3 in amino acids: CASSQVGRALPGTEAFF. In DNA, the CDR3 is TGCGCCAGCAGCCAAGTGGGGAGGGCTCTTCCTGGGACTGAAGCTTTCTTT.

The chain carries TRBV28 and TRBJ1-5, with TRBD1 as a possible D gene (5 bases). CDR1 and CDR2 (germline): MDHEN, SYDVKM. The CDR3 is 17 residues long. Trimming pared 6 bases from V and 1 base from J, leaving 19 bases between. The CDR3 DNA reads TGTGCCAGCAGCCCACTCCAGGGTATCGGCAGCAATCAGCCCCAGCATTTT. It is translated as CASSPLQGIGSNQPQHF. Supplemented by reference TRBV28 and TRBJ1-5, the full variable domain reads DVKVTQSSRYLVKRTGEKVFLECVQDMDHENMFWYRQDPGLGLRLIYFSYDVKMKEKGDIPEGYSVSREKKERFSLILESASTNQTSMYLCASSPLQGIGSNQPQHFGDGTRLSIL.

This sequence joins TRBV6-5 and TRBJ1-3, with no clear D. There are 14 residues in the CDR3. The germline V gene encodes CDR1 MNHEY and CDR2 SVGAGI. With 0 bases removed from V and 7 bases from J, the gap between germline ends came to 10 bases. In DNA, the CDR3 is TGTGCCAGCAGTTACTCACCCGCGGGTAACACCATATATTTT. This codes for CASSYSPAGNTIYF.

Regarding this clone: This sample also contains other DNA sequences that code for the same CDR3. The V gene is TRBV18, the J gene TRBJ1-1, with TRBD1 identical over 7 bases. CDR1 and CDR2 (germline): KGHSH, LQKENI. CDR3 length: 14 residues. Germline trimming cut 3 bases from V and 2 bases from J; bases unmatched to any gene: 3. CDR3 sequence: CASSPRQGNTEAFF. The CDR3 region has the DNA TGTGCCAGCTCACCCCGACAGGGAAACACTGAAGCTTTCTTT.

The rearrangement links TRBV4-1 to TRBJ1-5; D perhaps matches TRBD1 (5 bases). Trimming took off 4 bases at V and 5 bases at J, with 21 bases between the two ends. Germline V CDR1 and CDR2: MGHRA, YSYEKL. CDR3 length equals 17 residues. CDR3 amino acids: CASSPSAGGLRDQPQHF. CDR3 sequence (DNA): TGCGCCAGCAGCCCAAGTGCGGGGGGTCTGAGGGATCAGCCCCAGCATTTT.

This clone showed up just once. The CDR3 reads CASRRGTGGINEQFF. The CDR3 coding sequence is TGTGCCAGCAGACGGGGGACAGGGGGTATCAATGAGCAGTTCTTC. V and J are TRBV7-9 and TRBJ2-1; 11 nucleotides line up with TRBD1. This CDR3 region has 15 residues. Trimming at V came to 6 bases and at J to 6 bases, leaving 7 bases not matched to a gene. Germline V lookup: CDR1 SEHNR, CDR2 FQNEAQ (reference sequence).

The V and J genes are TRBV12-2 and TRBJ1-2. TRBV12-2 is termed a pseudogene. This CDR3 has 14 residues. The CDR3 DNA sequence: TGTGCAAGTCGCTTAGTCGGGGGAGGGCGCGGCGACACCTTC. As protein: CASRLVGGGRGDTF.

The V gene is TRBV5-1, the J gene TRBJ2-3; the D gene is possibly TRBD2 (7 bases). Deletions cut 5 bases from V and 3 bases from J, with 19 bases between. The CDR3 contains 16 residues. CDR1 is SGHRS and CDR2 is YFSETQ in the germline V gene. The CDR3, as DNA: TGCGCCAGCAGTGAACAGGGAGGGTTAGGGACAGATACGCAGTATTTT. Protein: CASSEQGGLGTDTQYF. Complete variable domain (other parts from reference TRBV5-1 and TRBJ2-3): KAGVTQTPRYLIKTRGQQVTLSCSPISGHRSVSWYQQTPGQGLQFLFEYFSETQRNKGNFPGRFSGRQFSNSRSEMNVSTLELGDSALYLCASSEQGGLGTDTQYFGPGTRLTVL.

This chain links TRBV18 with TRBJ1-2, with 7 bases fitting TRBD1. Germline V lookup: CDR1 KGHSH, CDR2 LQKENI. The V gene end was trimmed by 3 bases and the J gene end by 8 bases; junction bases not matched to a gene: 6. This CDR3 spans 13 amino acids. The CDR3 coding sequence is TGTGCCAGCTCACCTAGGGGGCTCTACGGCTACACCTTC. It specifies CASSPRGLYGYTF.

This chain links TRBV7-9 with TRBJ1-2; a possible D gene is TRBD1 (6 bases). CDR1 is SEHNR, CDR2 FQNEAQ, per germline (reference sequence). The V end lost 1 base, the J end lost 5 bases, and 11 bases lay between the germline ends. CDR3 length: 14 residues. For the CDR3, the DNA is TGTGCCAGCAGCTTAGAGGGGGAAAGGTATGGCTACACCTTC. It is translated as CASSLEGERYGYTF. The full variable domain, completed using reference TRBV7-9 and TRBJ1-2, is DTGVSQNPRHKITKRGQNVTFRCDPISEHNRLYWYRQTLGQGPEFLTYFQNEAQLEKSRLLSDRFSAERPKGSFSTLEIQRTEQGDSAMYLCASSLEGERYGYTFGSGTRLTVV.

A single count supports this clone. J is TRBJ2-1 and V is TRBV28, with 14 nucleotides matching TRBD2. V shed 7 bases and J 10 bases; nucleotides not matched to a gene: 9. Germline V gene lookup returns CDR1 MDHEN and CDR2 SYDVKM. The CDR3 has 15 residues. In nucleotides, the CDR3 is TGTGCCAGCACCAAGGGACTAGCGGGAGTAGGGGAGCAGTTCTTC. Translated: CASTKGLAGVGEQFF.

This chain uses TRBV7-6 with TRBJ2-1; D remains unclear. V lost 2 bases to trimming and J lost 5 bases, with 13 bases between them. The V gene's germline CDR1 is SGHVS and CDR2 FNYEAQ. CDR3 length equals 15 residues. The CDR3: CASSLISQLDNEQFF. For the CDR3, the DNA is TGTGCCAGCAGCTTAATCTCACAGTTAGACAATGAGCAGTTCTTC.

The rearrangement uses TRBV11-2 and TRBJ2-7, with D possibly TRBD2 on 6 matching bases. Trimming pared 7 bases from V and 7 bases from J, leaving 14 bases between. This CDR3 is 12 amino acids long. The germline CDR1 and CDR2 sequences are SGHAT and FQNNGV. This CDR3 is CASTNPAGEQYF. For the CDR3, the DNA is TGTGCCAGCACCAACCCGGCGGGGGAGCAGTACTTC.